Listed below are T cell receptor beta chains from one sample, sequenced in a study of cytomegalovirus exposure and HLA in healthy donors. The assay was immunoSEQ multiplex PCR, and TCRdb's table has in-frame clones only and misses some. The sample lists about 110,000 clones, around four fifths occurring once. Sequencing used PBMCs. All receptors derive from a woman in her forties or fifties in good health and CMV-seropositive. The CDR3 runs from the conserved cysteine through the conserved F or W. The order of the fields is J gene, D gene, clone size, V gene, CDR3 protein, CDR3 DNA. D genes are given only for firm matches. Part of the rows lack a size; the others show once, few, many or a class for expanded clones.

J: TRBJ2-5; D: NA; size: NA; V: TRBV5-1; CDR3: CASSRPAGETQYF; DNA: TGCGCCAGCAGCCGCCCGGCGGGTGAGACCCAGTACTTC
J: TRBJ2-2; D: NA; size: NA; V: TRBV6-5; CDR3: CASRVDSTGELFF; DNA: TGTGCCAGCAGAGTAGACAGCACCGGGGAGCTGTTTTTT
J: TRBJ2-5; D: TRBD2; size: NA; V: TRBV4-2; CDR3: CASSHSLESGGAETQYF; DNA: TGTGCCAGCAGCCATAGCCTAGAGAGCGGGGGGGCCGAGACCCAGTACTTC
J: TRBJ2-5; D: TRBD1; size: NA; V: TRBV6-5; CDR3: CASSWGQGREETQYF; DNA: TGTGCCAGCAGTTGGGGACAGGGGAGGGAAGAGACCCAGTACTTC
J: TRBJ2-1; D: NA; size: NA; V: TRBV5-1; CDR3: CASSSTGFNEQFF; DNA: TGCGCCAGCAGCTCTACAGGGTTCAATGAGCAGTTCTTC
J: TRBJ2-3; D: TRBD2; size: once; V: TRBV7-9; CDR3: CASSYPSGGRTDTQYF; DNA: TGTGCCAGCAGCTACCCAAGCGGGGGGCGCACAGATACGCAGTATTTT
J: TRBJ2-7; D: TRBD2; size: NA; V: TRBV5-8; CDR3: CASTPSGGRGEQYF; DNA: TGTGCCAGCACCCCGAGCGGCGGGAGGGGGGAGCAGTACTTC
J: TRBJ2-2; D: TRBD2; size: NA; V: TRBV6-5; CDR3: CASSYGAGGTYWELFF; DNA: TGTGCCAGCAGTTATGGGGCGGGGGGAACATACTGGGAGCTGTTTTTT
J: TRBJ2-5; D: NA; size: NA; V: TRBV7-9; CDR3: CASSLAGSQFHQETQYF; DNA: TGTGCCAGCAGCTTAGCAGGCTCACAGTTTCATCAAGAGACCCAGTACTTC
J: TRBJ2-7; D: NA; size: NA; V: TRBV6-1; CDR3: CASSTSAGSYEQYF; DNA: TGTGCCAGCAGCACCTCGGCAGGCTCCTACGAGCAGTACTTC
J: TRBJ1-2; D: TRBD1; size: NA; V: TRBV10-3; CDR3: CAISEGQGADYGYTF; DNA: TGTGCCATCAGTGAGGGACAGGGGGCGGACTATGGCTACACCTTC
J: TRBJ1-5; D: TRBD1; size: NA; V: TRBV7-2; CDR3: CASSLRTGDYQPQHF; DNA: TGTGCCAGCAGCTTACGGACAGGGGACTATCAGCCCCAGCATTTT
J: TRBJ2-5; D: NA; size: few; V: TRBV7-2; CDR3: CASSPQWGRGETQYF; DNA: TGTGCCAGCAGCCCGCAGTGGGGCCGCGGAGAGACCCAGTACTTC
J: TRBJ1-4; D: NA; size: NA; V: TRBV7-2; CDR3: CASSLGGLGATNEKLFF; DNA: TGTGCCAGCAGCTTAGGGGGGCTCGGAGCAACTAATGAAAAACTGTTTTTT
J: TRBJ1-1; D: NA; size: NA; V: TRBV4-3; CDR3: CASSQDAGLSTEAFF; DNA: TGCGCCAGCAGCCAAGACGCAGGGCTTAGCACTGAAGCTTTCTTT
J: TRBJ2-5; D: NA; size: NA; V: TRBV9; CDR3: CASSVGSSRGGGRGETQYF; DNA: TGTGCCAGCAGCGTAGGTTCATCCAGAGGCGGAGGGCGAGGGGAGACCCAGTACTTC
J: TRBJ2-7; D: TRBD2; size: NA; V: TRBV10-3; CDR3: CAISEGGLVGSSYEQYF; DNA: TGTGCCATCAGTGAAGGCGGACTAGTAGGCTCCTCCTACGAGCAGTACTTC
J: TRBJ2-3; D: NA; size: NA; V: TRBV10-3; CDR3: CAISGSASSDTQYF; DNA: TGTGCCATCAGTGGGTCGGCTTCCAGTGATACGCAGTATTTT
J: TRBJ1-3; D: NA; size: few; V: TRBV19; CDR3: CASSISYSGNTIYF; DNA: TGTGCCAGTAGTATATCCTACTCTGGAAACACCATATATTTT
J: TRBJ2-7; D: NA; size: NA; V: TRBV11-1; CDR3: CASSPTGSLSYEQYF; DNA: TGTGCCAGCAGCCCGACAGGCTCCCTATCCTACGAGCAGTACTTC
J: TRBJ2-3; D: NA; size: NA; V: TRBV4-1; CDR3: CASSQEASGRGPWVTDTQYF; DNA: TGCGCCAGCAGCCAAGAGGCGTCCGGCAGGGGCCCCTGGGTGACAGATACGCAGTATTTT
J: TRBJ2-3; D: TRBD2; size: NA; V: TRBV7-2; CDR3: CASSRTSADTQYF; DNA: TGTGCCAGCAGCCGGACTAGCGCAGATACGCAGTATTTT
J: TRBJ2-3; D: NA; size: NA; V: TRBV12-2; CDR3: CAAPGRGADTQYF; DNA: TGTGCAGCTCCGGGGCGGGGGGCAGATACGCAGTATTTT
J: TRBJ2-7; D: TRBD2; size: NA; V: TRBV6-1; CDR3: CASSGSGGVYEQYF; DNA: TGTGCCAGCAGTGGTAGCGGGGGTGTCTACGAGCAGTACTTC
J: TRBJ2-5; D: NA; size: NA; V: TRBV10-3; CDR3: CAISESLGAQETQYF; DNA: TGTGCCATCAGTGAGTCTCTGGGAGCCCAAGAGACCCAGTACTTC
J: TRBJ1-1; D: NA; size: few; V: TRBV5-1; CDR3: CASSLDSLAFLNTEAFF; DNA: TGCGCCAGCAGCTTGGACAGCTTGGCGTTCTTGAACACTGAAGCTTTCTTT
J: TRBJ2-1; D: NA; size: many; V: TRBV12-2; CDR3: CASRLARSVAGGPIFGNEQFF; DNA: TGTGCAAGTCGCTTAGCAAGGTCGGTAGCGGGGGGGCCGATATTTGGAAATGAGCAGTTCTTC
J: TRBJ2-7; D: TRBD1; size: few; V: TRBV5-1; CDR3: CASSLRGPNSYEQYF; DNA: TGCGCCAGCAGCTTGAGGGGGCCCAACTCCTACGAGCAGTACTTC
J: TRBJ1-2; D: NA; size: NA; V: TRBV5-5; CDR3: CASSPEQGNTF; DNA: TGTGCCAGCAGCCCTGAACAGGGAAACACCTTC
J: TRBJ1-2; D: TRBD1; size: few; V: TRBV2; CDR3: CASSSDRDRGIMANYGYTF; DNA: TGTGCCAGCAGCAGCGACCGGGACAGAGGAATAATGGCTAACTATGGCTACACCTTC
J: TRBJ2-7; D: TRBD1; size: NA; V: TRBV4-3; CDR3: CASSQGSGTGSNEQYF; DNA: TGCGCCAGCAGCCAAGGCTCCGGGACAGGCTCCAACGAGCAGTACTTC
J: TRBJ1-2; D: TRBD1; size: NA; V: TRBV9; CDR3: CASSETPQGVLSGYGYTF; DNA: TGTGCCAGCAGCGAGACCCCACAGGGGGTATTGTCTGGCTATGGCTACACCTTC
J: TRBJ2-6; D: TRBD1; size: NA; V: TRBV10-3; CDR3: CAISGIGTGGPGANVLTF; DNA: TGTGCCATCAGTGGAATAGGGACAGGTGGACCTGGGGCCAACGTCCTGACTTTC
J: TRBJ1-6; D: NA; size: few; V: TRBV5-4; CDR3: CASSTRTVDYNSPLHF; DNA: TGTGCCAGCAGCACCCGGACAGTAGACTATAATTCACCCCTCCACTTT
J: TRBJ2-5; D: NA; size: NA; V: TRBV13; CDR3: CASSARRETQYF; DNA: TGTGCCAGCAGCGCAAGGCGGGAGACCCAGTACTTC
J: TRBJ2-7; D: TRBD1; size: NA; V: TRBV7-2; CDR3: CASSLRGPISEQYF; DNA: TGTGCCAGCAGCTTAAGGGGGCCTATTTCCGAGCAGTACTTC
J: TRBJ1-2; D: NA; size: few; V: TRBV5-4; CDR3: CASSLVRQSHYTF; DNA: TGTGCCAGCAGCTTGGTGAGACAGTCCCACTACACCTTC
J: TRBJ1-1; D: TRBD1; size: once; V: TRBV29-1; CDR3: CSADRVSTEAFF; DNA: TGCAGCGCGGACAGGGTGAGCACTGAAGCTTTCTTT
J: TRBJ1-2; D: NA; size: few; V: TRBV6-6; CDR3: CASSYAEPRGYGYTF; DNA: TGTGCCAGCAGTTACGCCGAACCCCGGGGCTATGGCTACACCTTC
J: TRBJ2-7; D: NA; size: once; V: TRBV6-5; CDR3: CASSYGQHYEQYF; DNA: TGTGCCAGCAGTTACGGACAGCACTACGAGCAGTACTTC
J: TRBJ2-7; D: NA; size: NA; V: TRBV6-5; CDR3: CASSYSSLDYEQYF; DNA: TGTGCCAGCAGTTACTCTTCACTAGACTACGAGCAGTACTTC
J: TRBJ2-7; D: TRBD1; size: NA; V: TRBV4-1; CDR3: CASSRPGTVIYEQYF; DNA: TGCGCCAGCAGCCGCCCCGGGACAGTCATCTACGAGCAGTACTTC
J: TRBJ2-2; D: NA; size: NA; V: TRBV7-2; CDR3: CASSSRWSGELFF; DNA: TGTGCCAGCAGCTCCCGGTGGTCCGGGGAGCTGTTTTTT
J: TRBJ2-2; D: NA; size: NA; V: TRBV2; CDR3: CASSGTGDTGELFF; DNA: TGTGCCAGCAGTGGTACGGGAGACACCGGGGAGCTGTTTTTT
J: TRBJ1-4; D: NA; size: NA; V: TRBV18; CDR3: CASSPPGTAEKLFF; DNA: TGTGCCAGCTCACCACCAGGCACAGCTGAAAAACTGTTTTTT
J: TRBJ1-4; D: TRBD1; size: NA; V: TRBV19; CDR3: CASNDRGLEKLFF; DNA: TGTGCCAGTAATGACAGGGGGCTTGAAAAACTGTTTTTT
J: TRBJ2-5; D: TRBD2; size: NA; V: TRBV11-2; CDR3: CASSRRGTSTLQETQYF; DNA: TGTGCCAGCAGCCGCCGGGGGACTAGCACCCTCCAAGAGACCCAGTACTTC
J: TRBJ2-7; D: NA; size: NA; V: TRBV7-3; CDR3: CASITRLPLSEQYF; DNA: TGTGCCAGCATCACCCGGCTCCCACTATCCGAGCAGTACTTC
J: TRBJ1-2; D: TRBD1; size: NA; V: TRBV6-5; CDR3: CASSYGGQAPRGYTF; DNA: TGTGCCAGCAGTTACGGGGGACAGGCCCCCCGTGGCTACACCTTC
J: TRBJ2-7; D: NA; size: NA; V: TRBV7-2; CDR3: CASSRSSYEQYF; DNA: TGTGCCAGCAGCCGGAGCTCCTACGAGCAGTACTTC
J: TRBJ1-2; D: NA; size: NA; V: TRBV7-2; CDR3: CASSLGFVALDGYTF; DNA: TGTGCCAGCAGCTTAGGTTTTGTAGCTTTGGATGGCTACACCTTC